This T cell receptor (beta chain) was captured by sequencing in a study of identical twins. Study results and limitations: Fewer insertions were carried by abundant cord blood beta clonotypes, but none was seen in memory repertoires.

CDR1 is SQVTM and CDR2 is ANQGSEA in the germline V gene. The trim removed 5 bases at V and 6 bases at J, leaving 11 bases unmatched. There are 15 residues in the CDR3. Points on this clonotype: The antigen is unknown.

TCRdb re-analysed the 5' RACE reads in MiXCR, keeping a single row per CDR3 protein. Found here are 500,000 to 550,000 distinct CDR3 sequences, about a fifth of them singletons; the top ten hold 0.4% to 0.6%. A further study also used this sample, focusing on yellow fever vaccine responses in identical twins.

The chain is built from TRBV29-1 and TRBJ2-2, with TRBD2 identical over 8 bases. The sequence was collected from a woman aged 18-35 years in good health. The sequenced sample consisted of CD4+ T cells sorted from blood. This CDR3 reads CSVRPGLVTSGELFF. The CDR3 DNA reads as TGCAGCGTTAGGCCGGGACTAGTTACCTCCGGGGAGCTGTTTTTT.